The 12 T cell receptor beta chains presented below share a single source sample, sequenced in a study of T cell responses to AZD1222 COVID-19 vaccine. TCRdb's copy holds only in-frame clones and misses some; the assay was immunoSEQ multiplex PCR. The table includes approximately 160,000 clones, around 90% detected once. The sequences come from peripheral blood, collected on day 0 of AZD1222 vaccination. The receptors here all came from an adult in good health.

The J gene is TRBJ1-3, the V gene TRBV19; no firm D call. The V gene's germline CDR1 is LNHDA and CDR2 SQIVND (reference sequence). V was trimmed by 11 bases and J by 4 bases, leaving 12 bases between them. This CDR3 is built from 12 residues. This chain's CDR3 is CALRHFGNTIYF. The CDR3 DNA follows: TGTGCCCTTAGGCATTTCGGAAACACCATATATTTT.

The V call is TRBV19, the J call TRBJ1-1, with TRBD1 as a possible D gene (5 bases). The CDR3 runs 14 residues. Per the germline V gene, CDR1 is LNHDA and CDR2 is SQIVND (reference sequence). Trimming shortened V by 1 base and J by 5 bases, and 11 bases separated the two germline ends. The CDR3 reads CASSIASKGTEAFF. In DNA, the CDR3 is TGTGCCAGTAGTATAGCATCAAAGGGGACTGAAGCTTTCTTT.

This chain joins TRBV3-1 (or the pseudogene TRBV3-2) and TRBJ1-4; 9 bases are a match to TRBD1. This CDR3 is built from 16 residues. Germline CDR1 is LGHDT and CDR2 is YNNKEL (reference sequence). The J segment lost 8 bases and the V segment lost 0 bases, leaving 7 bases of the junction unmatched. The CDR3 loop is CASSQDTDRGNEKLFF. DNA for the CDR3: TGTGCCAGCAGCCAAGACACGGACAGGGGAAACGAAAAACTGTTTTTT.

The chain recombines TRBV5-1 with TRBJ2-1, with 9 bases identical to TRBD2. The CDR3 is 11 residues long. CDR1 and CDR2 from the germline V gene are SGHRS and YFSETQ. The J segment lost 9 bases and the V segment lost 5 bases, leaving 0 bases of the junction unmatched. The CDR3 DNA is TGCGCCAGCAGGCGGGAGGGTGAGCAGTTCTTC. Its translation is CASRREGEQFF.

The rearrangement links TRBV28 to TRBJ1-2; the D gene is possibly TRBD1 (5 bases). Germline V CDR1 and CDR2: MDHEN, SYDVKM. This CDR3 is 13 amino acids long. Trimming removed 3 bases from V and 8 bases from J, with 13 bases in between. CDR3 coding DNA: TGTGCCAGCAGTTTCCGGGGGACGGGAGGCTACACCTTC. Translated: CASSFRGTGGYTF.

This clone was recorded only once. CDR3 in DNA: TGTGCCACCAGTGACAGGGGAGGTACGGAGACCCAGTACTTC. Translation gives CATSDRGGTETQYF. V usage is TRBV24-1 and J usage is TRBJ2-5; D is possibly TRBD1 or TRBD2 (6 bases each). This CDR3 comprises 14 residues. Trimming removed 4 bases from V and 5 bases from J, with 13 bases in between. Germline V CDR1 and CDR2: KGHDR, SFDVKD.

The J gene is TRBJ1-1, the V gene TRBV29-1, with D hard to call. The germline V gene has CDR1 SQVTM and CDR2 ANQGSEA. The CDR3 contains 10 residues. V gave up 7 bases and J gave up 4 bases, with 7 bases separating them. CDR3 nucleotides: TGCAGCGGACGGGGCACTGAAGCTTTCTTT. Translation gives CSGRGTEAFF.

This chain joins TRBV28 and TRBJ1-6; tentatively, D is TRBD1 (6 bases). This CDR3 comprises 18 residues. The V and J ends lost 1 base and 6 bases respectively, with 19 bases between them. From germline, CDR1 is MDHEN and CDR2 SYDVKM. The CDR3 coding sequence is TGTGCCAGCAGTTTATCAATCGGGGGCGGTTGGTCTAATTCACCCCTCCACTTT. Translating it yields CASSLSIGGGWSNSPLHF. Looking up the rest from reference TRBV28 and TRBJ1-6 gives the full variable domain: DVKVTQSSRYLVKRTGEKVFLECVQDMDHENMFWYRQDPGLGLRLIYFSYDVKMKEKGDIPEGYSVSREKKERFSLILESASTNQTSMYLCASSLSIGGGWSNSPLHFGNGTRLTVT.

The chain combines TRBV30 with TRBJ1-1; D not resolved. The CDR3 is 13 amino acids. Germline CDR1 GTSNPN, CDR2 SVGIG (reference sequence). The V and J ends lost 5 bases and 0 bases respectively, with 10 bases between them. CDR3 sequence reads: CAWRGAVNTEAFF. The CDR3 DNA reads as TGTGCCTGGCGGGGAGCGGTGAACACTGAAGCTTTCTTT. The full variable domain, with the rest looked up from reference TRBV30 and TRBJ1-1, is SQTIHQWPATLVQPVGSPLSLECTVEGTSNPNLYWYRQAAGRGLQLLFYSVGIGQISSEVPQNLSASRPQDRQFILSSKKLLLSDSGFYLCAWRGAVNTEAFFGQGTRLTVV.

The CDR3 is CASSYFTGRGGELFF. Written as DNA, the CDR3 is TGTGCCAGCAGCTACTTTACAGGGAGAGGCGGGGAGCTGTTTTTT. The chain employs TRBV7-3 and TRBJ2-2; TRBD1 is a possible D gene (6 bases). Per germline, CDR1 SGHTA and CDR2 FQGTGA. Trimming shortened V by 4 bases and J by 7 bases, and 16 bases separated the two germline ends. The CDR3 extends over 15 amino acids.

V gene TRBV27 combines with J gene TRBJ1-5; D possibly corresponds to TRBD1 (5 bases). This CDR3 contains 14 residues. V lost 4 bases to trimming and J lost 0 bases, with 7 bases between them. Germline lookup yields CDR1 MNHEY and CDR2 SMNVEV (reference sequence). The CDR3 DNA follows: TGTGCCAGCAGTTCTCAGGGTAGCAATCAGCCCCAGCATTTT. Translation gives CASSSQGSNQPQHF.

As concerns this clone: Being one base from a much bigger clone, this may be a read error. The chain combines TRBV7-2 with TRBJ2-1; 8 bases are shared with TRBD2. Germline CDR1 reads SGHTA; CDR2 reads FQGNSA. This CDR3 spans 15 amino acids. V was pared by 4 bases and J by 2 bases, with 4 bases of the junction left unmatched. The CDR3 region has the DNA TGTGCCAGCAGCTCCGGGACTAGGGCCTACAATGAGCAGTTCTTC. The encoded protein is CASSSGTRAYNEQFF.